This T cell receptor beta chain was identified during a study of cytomegalovirus exposure and HLA in healthy donors. V lost 5 bases, J lost 1 base, and 4 bases stayed unmatched. The germline V gene has CDR1 SGHTA and CDR2 FQGTGA. The CDR3 sequence is 15 residues long. PCR employed 60 Vbeta and 13 Jbeta primers. Assay: immunoSEQ multiplex PCR; the TCRdb copy retains only in-frame clones and omits some. This table holds about 200,000 clones, 82% found once. V is TRBV7-3 and J is TRBJ2-2; TRBD2 aligns across 7 bases. The origin of this receptor is a boy aged 2 to 10 in good health and CMV-seronegative. Sequencing was carried out using PBMCs. This CDR3 reads CASSPGGMNTGELFF. As DNA, the CDR3 is TGTGCCAGCAGCCCCGGGGGGATGAACACCGGGGAGCTGTTTTTT.